This T cell receptor (beta chain) was profiled in a study of cytomegalovirus exposure and HLA in healthy donors. General observations from the study: According to the study, around 160 TCR beta chains were cytomegalovirus-associated. In a later analysis, HLA-associated TCR beta chains were more clonally expanded than equally common others. As was reported, the classifier diagnosed cytomegalovirus status with high specificity and sensitivity.

As for this clone: Antigen: not known.

It was with 60 Vbeta and 13 Jbeta primers that the PCR ran. The repertoire was sequenced with immunoSEQ multiplex PCR; TCRdb's copy has only in-frame clones and lacks some. Of some 25,000 clones in the sample, roughly 79% were seen once. Germline V gene sequence: CDR1 LNHDA, CDR2 SQIVND (reference sequence). V lost 0 bases, J lost 0 bases, and 6 bases lay in between. The CDR3 runs 14 residues. This TCR came from a male donor in good health and CMV-seronegative. Sequencing was carried out using PBMCs. V usage is TRBV19 and J usage is TRBJ2-7; no firm D call. Written as DNA, the CDR3 is TGTGCCAGTAGTATAGACGGTGACTCCTACGAGCAGTACTTC. It codes for CASSIDGDSYEQYF.